Following are 6 T cell receptor beta chains from one sample sequenced in a study of T cell clonality in common variable immunodeficiency. Points from the study as a whole: Fewer deletions and N-nucleotide insertions were reportedly seen in common variable immunodeficiency TCR beta sequences.

Sequencing was performed with immunoSEQ multiplex PCR; in TCRdb, only in-frame clones are kept and a portion is missing. The sample shows more than 20,000 clones, none of them appearing just once. These receptors are not linked to any known antigen. The sample was peripheral blood mononuclear cells. The receptors originated from a human donor with common variable immunodeficiency.

This clone was recorded at least ten times. The sequence runs out 3 residues before the end of the CDR3; the remainder is reconstructed from the germline J gene. This chain links TRBV6-2 or TRBV6-3 with TRBJ1-1, with 9 bases aligning to TRBD1. CDR3 size: 17 residues. Looked up from germline, CDR1 is MNHEY and CDR2 is SVGEGT. CDR3 sequence reads: CASSYSISGTGRFAAFF. The part of the CDR3 DNA that was read is TGTGCCAGCAGTTACTCGATATCCGGGACAGGGAGATTTGCA.

This clone has at least ten counts. The read falls 3 residues short of the CDR3 end, and the missing part is taken from the germline J gene. The rearrangement uses TRBV19 and TRBJ2-3, with D perhaps TRBD2 (6 bases). V was cut by 1 base and J by 2 bases, with 16 bases left in between. Looked up from germline, CDR1 is LNHDA and CDR2 is SQIVND (reference sequence). This CDR3 has 17 residues. This CDR3 reads CASSIATQEGYTDTQYF. CDR3 DNA, as far as it was read: TGTGCCAGTAGTATAGCCACGCAGGAGGGTTACACAGATACG.

This clone was seen many times. The read finishes 3 residues shy of the CDR3 end, and the germline J gene is used to complete it. J is TRBJ1-5 and V is TRBV18, with 7 bases lining up with TRBD1. This CDR3 has 15 amino acids. Germline lookup yields CDR1 KGHSH and CDR2 LQKENI. V was pared by 3 bases and J by 1 base, with 3 bases of the junction left unmatched. CDR3 sequence reads: CASSPQGGSNQPQHF. Partial CDR3 DNA: TGTGCCAGCTCACCTCAGGGGGGCAGCAATCAGCCC. Combining the CDR3 with reference TRBV18 and TRBJ1-5 gives the whole variable domain NAGVMQNPRHLVRRRGQEARLRCSPMKGHSHVYWYRQLPEEGLKFMVYLQKENIIDESGMPKERFSAEFPKEGPSILRIQQVVRGDSAAYFCASSPQGGSNQPQHFGDGTRLSIL.

This clone showed up many times. The read ends 3 residues early relative to the CDR3; the germline J gene fills the gap. The chain carries TRBV20-1 and TRBJ2-3; TRBD2 aligns across 7 bases. Germline V gene sequence: CDR1 DFQATT, CDR2 SNEGSKA (reference sequence). This CDR3 spans 15 amino acids. The junction had 6 bases not matched to a gene; V was cut back by 1 base and J by 2 bases. CDR3 amino acids: CSARVSGLFTDTQYF. The covered CDR3 bases are TGCAGTGCTAGAGTTTCGGGACTATTCACAGATACG.

This clone was counted many times. The read falls 3 residues short of the CDR3 end, and the missing part is taken from the germline J gene. Additional DNA sequences in this sample encode the identical CDR3. The V call is TRBV20-1, the J call TRBJ2-7, with 9 bases lining up with TRBD1. The J segment lost 4 bases and the V segment lost 0 bases, leaving 4 bases of the junction unmatched. The V gene's germline CDR1 is DFQATT and CDR2 SNEGSKA (reference sequence). The CDR3 is 14 amino acids. The CDR3 sequence: CSARDQQGAYEQYF. Partial CDR3 DNA: TGCAGTGCTAGAGATCAACAGGGGGCTTACGAG.

This clone has a count of ten or more. The read terminates 3 residues ahead of where the CDR3 ends, so the germline J gene completes it. The chain recombines TRBV5-4 with TRBJ2-3; tentatively, D is TRBD1 (5 bases). The CDR3 covers 15 residues. Germline V CDR1 and CDR2: SGHNT, YYREEE (reference sequence). V lost 1 base and J 2 bases, leaving 11 bases between the germline ends. Here the CDR3 reads CASSLLTVYTDTQYF. Partial CDR3 DNA: TGTGCCAGCAGCTTGTTGACAGTTTACACAGATACG.